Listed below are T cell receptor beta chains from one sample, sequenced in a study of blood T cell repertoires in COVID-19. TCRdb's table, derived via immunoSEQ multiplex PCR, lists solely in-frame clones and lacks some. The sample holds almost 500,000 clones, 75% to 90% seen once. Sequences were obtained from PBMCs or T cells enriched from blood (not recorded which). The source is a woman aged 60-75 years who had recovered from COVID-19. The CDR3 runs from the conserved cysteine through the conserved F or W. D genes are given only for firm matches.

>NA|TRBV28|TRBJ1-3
TGTGCCAGCAGGTCAGGGTGGTCTGGAAACACCATATATTTT
CASRSGWSGNTIYF
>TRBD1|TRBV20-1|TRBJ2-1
TGCAGTGCTAGTACCGACAGGGTGGGTAATGAGCAGTTCTTC
CSASTDRVGNEQFF
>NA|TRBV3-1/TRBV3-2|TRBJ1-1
TGTGCCAGCAGCCAAGGCTGGACAGCGAACACTGAAGCTTTCTTT
CASSQGWTANTEAFF
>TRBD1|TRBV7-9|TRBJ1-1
TGTGCCAGCAGCTCCCCTGACAGGGAGTTAGGTGAAGCTTTCTTT
CASSSPDRELGEAFF
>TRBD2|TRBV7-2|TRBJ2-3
TGTGCCAGCAGCCCTATCCACGCGGGGGGGGCCCCGGATACGCAGTATTTT
CASSPIHAGGAPDTQYF
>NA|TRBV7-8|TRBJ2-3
TGTGCCAGCAGCTTCTCAGGATTCGAAGATACGCAGTATTTT
CASSFSGFEDTQYF
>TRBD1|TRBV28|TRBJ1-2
TGTGCCAGCAGTCTCGACAGGGCGATTGTGGGCTACACCTTC
CASSLDRAIVGYTF
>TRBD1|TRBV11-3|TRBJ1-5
TGTGCCAGGAAGACAGTTCGGGACAGGGATCATCAGCCCCAGCATTTT
CARKTVRDRDHQPQHF
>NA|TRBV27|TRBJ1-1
TGTGCCAGCAGTTTATACAGGGACACTGAAGCTTTCTTT
CASSLYRDTEAFF
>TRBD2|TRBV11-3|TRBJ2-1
TGTGCCAGCAGCTTAGATAGCGGGGGGGCCGGCTTCTACAATGAGCAGTTCTTC
CASSLDSGGAGFYNEQFF
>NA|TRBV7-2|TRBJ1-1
TGTGCCAGCAGCTTCGCCCGGGACTCGGGTGAAGCTTTCTTT
CASSFARDSGEAFF
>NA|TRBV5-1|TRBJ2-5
TGCGCCAGCAGCTGGGATGGTAAGGGGACTCAGTACTTC
CASSWDGKGTQYF
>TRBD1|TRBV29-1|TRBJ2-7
TGCAGCGTGCGGTTCGGGACAGGGGGCGAGCAGTACTTC
CSVRFGTGGEQYF
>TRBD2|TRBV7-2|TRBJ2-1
TGTGCCGGTACTGGACTAGCGGGGGCGGGAAGCTCCTACAATGAGCAGTTCTTC
CAGTGLAGAGSSYNEQFF
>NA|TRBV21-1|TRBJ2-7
TGTGCCAGCATCAGGGGTAATTCCTACGAGCAGTACTTC
CASIRGNSYEQYF